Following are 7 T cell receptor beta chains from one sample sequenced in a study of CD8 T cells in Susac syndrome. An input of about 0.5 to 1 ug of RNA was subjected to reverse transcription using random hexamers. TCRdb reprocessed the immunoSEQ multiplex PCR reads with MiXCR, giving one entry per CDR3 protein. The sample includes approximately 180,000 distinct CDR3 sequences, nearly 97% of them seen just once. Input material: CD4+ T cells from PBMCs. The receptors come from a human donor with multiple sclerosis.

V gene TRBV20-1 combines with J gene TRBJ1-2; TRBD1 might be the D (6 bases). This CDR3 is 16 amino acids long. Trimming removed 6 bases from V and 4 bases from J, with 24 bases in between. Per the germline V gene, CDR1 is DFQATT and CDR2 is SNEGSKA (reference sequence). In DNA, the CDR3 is TGCAGTGCAACGCCCCGAGGGGGGGACCGGGGCTATGGCTACACCTTC. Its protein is CSATPRGGDRGYGYTF.

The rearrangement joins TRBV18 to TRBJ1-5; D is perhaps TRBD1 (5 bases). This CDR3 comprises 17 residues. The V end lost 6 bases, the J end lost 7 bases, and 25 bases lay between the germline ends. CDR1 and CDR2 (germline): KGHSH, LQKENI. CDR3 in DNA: TGTGCCAGCTCCCCAACTCCGGGGACCCGCGATGAGCAGCCCCAGCATTTT. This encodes CASSPTPGTRDEQPQHF.

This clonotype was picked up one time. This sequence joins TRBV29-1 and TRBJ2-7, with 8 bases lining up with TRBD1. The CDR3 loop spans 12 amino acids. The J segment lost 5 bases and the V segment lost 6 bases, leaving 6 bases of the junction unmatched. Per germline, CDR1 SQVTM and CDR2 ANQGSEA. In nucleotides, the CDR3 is TGCAGCGTCTCGACAGGGGACCACGAGCAGTACTTC. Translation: CSVSTGDHEQYF.

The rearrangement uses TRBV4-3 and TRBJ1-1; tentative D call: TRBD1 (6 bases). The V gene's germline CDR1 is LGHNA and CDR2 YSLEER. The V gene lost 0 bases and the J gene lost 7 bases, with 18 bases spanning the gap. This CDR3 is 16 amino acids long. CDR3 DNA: TGCGCCAGCAGCCAAGAAAGTACGAGGGGGACCCTTGAAGCTTTCTTT. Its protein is CASSQESTRGTLEAFF.

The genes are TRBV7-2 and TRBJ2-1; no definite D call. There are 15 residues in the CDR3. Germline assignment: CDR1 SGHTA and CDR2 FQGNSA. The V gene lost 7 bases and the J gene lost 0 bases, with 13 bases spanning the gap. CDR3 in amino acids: CASTKAASSYNEQFF. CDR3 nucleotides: TGTGCCAGCACCAAGGCAGCCAGCTCCTACAATGAGCAGTTCTTC.

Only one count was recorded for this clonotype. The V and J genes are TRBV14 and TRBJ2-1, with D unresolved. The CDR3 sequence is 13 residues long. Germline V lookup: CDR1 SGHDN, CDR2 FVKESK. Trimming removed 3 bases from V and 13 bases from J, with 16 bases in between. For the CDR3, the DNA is TGTGCCAGCAGCCACCCTTTGCGGCGTCTCCAGTTCTTC. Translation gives CASSHPLRRLQFF.

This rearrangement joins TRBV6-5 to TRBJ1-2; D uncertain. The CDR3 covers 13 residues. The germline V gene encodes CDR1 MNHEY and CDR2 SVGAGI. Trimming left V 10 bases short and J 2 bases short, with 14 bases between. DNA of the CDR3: TGTGCCACCCGCCTAAGTGCCAACTATGGCTACACCTTC. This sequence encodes CATRLSANYGYTF.